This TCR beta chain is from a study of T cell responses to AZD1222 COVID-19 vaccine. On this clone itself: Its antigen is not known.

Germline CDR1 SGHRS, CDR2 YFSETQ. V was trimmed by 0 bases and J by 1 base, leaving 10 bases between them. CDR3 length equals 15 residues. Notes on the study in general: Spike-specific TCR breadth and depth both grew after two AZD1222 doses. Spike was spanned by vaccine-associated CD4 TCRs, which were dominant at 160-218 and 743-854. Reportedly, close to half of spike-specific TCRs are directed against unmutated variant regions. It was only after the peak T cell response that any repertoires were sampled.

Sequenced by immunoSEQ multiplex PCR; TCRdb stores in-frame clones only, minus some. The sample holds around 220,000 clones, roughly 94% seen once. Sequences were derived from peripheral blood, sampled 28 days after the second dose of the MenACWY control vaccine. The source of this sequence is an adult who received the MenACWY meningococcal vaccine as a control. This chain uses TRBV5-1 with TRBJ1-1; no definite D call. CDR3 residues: CASSLDPGGNTEAFF. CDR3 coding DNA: TGCGCCAGCAGCTTGGATCCGGGTGGGAACACTGAAGCTTTCTTT.